The sample holds one count of the clone carrying this T cell receptor beta chain. Antigen specificity is unknown. The PCR had 60 Vbeta and 13 Jbeta primers. Using immunoSEQ multiplex PCR, the repertoire was profiled, and TCRdb retains in-frame clones only, with some absent. This table has about 150,000 clones, 75% to 85% appearing once. The data were taken from a study of cytomegalovirus exposure and HLA in healthy donors. Study conclusions and caveats: Some TCR beta chains (roughly 160 of them) were listed as cytomegalovirus-associated.

J lost 2 bases, V lost 6 bases, and 6 bases had no gene match. The CDR3 runs 14 residues. Germline V gene data show CDR1 as SQVTM and CDR2 as ANQGSEA. This TCR was recovered from a human donor in good health. The sample comprised PBMCs. This sequence joins TRBV29-1 and TRBJ2-7, with 11 bases lining up with TRBD1. This CDR3 reads CSVGGTGGPYEQYF. Here the CDR3 DNA reads TGCAGCGTGGGGGGGACAGGGGGGCCCTACGAGCAGTACTTC.